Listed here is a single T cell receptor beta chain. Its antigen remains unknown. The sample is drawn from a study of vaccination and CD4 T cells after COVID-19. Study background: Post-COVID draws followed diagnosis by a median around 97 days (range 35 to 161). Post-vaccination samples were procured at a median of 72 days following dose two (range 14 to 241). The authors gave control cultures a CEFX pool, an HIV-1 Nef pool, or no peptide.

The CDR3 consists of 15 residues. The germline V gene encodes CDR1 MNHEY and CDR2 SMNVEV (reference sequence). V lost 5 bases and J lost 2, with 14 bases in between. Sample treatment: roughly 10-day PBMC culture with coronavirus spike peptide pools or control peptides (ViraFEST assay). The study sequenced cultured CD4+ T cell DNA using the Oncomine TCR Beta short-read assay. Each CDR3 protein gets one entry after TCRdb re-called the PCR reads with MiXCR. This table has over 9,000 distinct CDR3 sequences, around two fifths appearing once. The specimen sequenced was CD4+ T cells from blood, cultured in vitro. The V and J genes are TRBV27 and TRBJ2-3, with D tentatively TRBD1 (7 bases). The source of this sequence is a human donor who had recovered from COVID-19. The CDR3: CASSPPGGLTDTQYF. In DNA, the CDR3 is TGTGCCAGCAGTCCCCCAGGGGGACTCACAGATACGCAGTATTTT.